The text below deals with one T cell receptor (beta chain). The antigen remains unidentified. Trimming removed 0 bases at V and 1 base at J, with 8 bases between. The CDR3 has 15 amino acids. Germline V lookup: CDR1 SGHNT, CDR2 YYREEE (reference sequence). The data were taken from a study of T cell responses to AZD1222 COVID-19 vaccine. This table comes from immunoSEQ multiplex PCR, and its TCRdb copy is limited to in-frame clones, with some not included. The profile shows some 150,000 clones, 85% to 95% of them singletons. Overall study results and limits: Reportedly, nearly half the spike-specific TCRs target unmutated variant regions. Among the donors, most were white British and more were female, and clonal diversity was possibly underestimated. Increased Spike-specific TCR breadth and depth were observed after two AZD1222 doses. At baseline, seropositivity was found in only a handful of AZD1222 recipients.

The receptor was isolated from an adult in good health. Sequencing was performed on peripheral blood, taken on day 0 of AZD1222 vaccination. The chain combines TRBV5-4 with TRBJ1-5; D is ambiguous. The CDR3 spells CASSLGHLSNQPQHF. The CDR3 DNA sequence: TGTGCCAGCAGCTTGGGACATCTGAGCAATCAGCCCCAGCATTTT.